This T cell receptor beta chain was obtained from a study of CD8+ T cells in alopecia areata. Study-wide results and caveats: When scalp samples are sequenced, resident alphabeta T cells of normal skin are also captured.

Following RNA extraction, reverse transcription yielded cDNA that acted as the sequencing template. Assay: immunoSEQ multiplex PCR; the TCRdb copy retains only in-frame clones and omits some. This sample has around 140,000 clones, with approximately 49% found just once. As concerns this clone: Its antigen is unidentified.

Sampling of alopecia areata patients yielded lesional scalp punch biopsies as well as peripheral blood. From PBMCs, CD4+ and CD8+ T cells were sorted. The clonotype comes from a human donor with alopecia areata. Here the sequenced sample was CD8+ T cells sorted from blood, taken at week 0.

CDR3 residues: CASSYSGLVYEQYF. In nucleotides, the CDR3 is TGTGCCAGCAGCTATAGCGGATTGGTCTACGAGCAGTACTTC. The chain joins TRBV5-6 to TRBJ2-7; a weak D match, TRBD2 (6 bases). The germline V gene has CDR1 SGHDT and CDR2 YYEEEE. The V gene lost 3 bases and the J gene lost 3 bases, with 13 bases spanning the gap. The CDR3 spans 14 residues. Full variable domain (outside the CDR3, taken from reference TRBV5-6 and TRBJ2-7): DAGVTQSPTHLIKTRGQQVTLRCSPKSGHDTVSWYQQALGQGPQFIFQYYEEEERQRGNFPDRFSGHQFPNYSSELNVNALLLGDSALYLCASSYSGLVYEQYFGPGTRLTVT.